This TCR beta chain originates from a study of graft-versus-host responses after intestinal transplantation. TCRdb's table, derived via immunoSEQ multiplex PCR, lists solely in-frame clones and lacks some. The sample lists about 96,000 clones, roughly 92% occurring once. To note about this clone: Its antigen is not known.

This TCR came from a human donor who received an intestinal transplant. The source material was unstimulated CD4+ T cells sorted from spleen or lymph node cells, sampled before intestinal transplant.

CDR3 sequence reads: CASSVAAVGGSGNQPQHF. The CDR3 DNA sequence: TGTGCCAGCAGCGTAGCGGCGGTGGGGGGCTCTGGCAATCAGCCCCAGCATTTT. The genes are TRBV9 and TRBJ1-5, with D maybe TRBD1 (6 bases). The CDR3 length is 18 residues. Deletions cut 0 bases from V and 2 bases from J, with 18 bases between. Germline assignment: CDR1 SGDLS and CDR2 YYNGEE.